The 5 T cell receptor beta chains reported below all come from one sample, sequenced in a study of T cells in Graves' hyperthyroidism and ophthalmopathy. RNA transcripts served as the template for amplifying TCR beta CDR3 regions. HTBI primers were the set used in a first-round RT-PCR of the TCR CDR3. TCRdb fed the multiplex PCR reads into MiXCR, producing one record per CDR3 protein. The sample shows about 600,000 distinct CDR3 sequences, about a sixth of them seen only once. The specimen sequenced was blood. Receptor source: a middle-aged woman with Graves' ophthalmopathy.

A few counts support this clonotype. The chain links TRBV5-6 to TRBJ2-2, with a possible D match to TRBD1 (6 bases). This CDR3 spans 14 amino acids. From germline, CDR1 is SGHDT and CDR2 YYEEEE. V was clipped by 0 bases and J by 6 bases, with 9 bases between them. CDR3 region: CASSLAGAAGELFF. In DNA, the CDR3 is TGTGCCAGCAGCTTGGCAGGGGCCGCCGGGGAGCTGTTTTTT.

The chain is built from TRBV6-1 and TRBJ1-1, with 12 nucleotides matching TRBD1. V trimming: 5 bases; J trimming: 1 base; junction bases outside the gene matches: 8. Germline values: CDR1 MNHNS, CDR2 SASEGT. This CDR3 region has 17 residues. Here the CDR3 reads CASSQRGTGGKNTEAFF. The CDR3 coding sequence is TGTGCCAGCAGTCAGAGGGGGACAGGGGGCAAGAACACTGAAGCTTTCTTT.

V is TRBV7-6 and J is TRBJ1-4; 7 bases map to TRBD1. This CDR3 has 15 residues. In germline, CDR1 is SGHVS, CDR2 FNYEAQ. V lost 5 bases and J lost 3; bases outside the gene matches: 6. In DNA, the CDR3 is TGTGCCAGCAGCCGAAACAGGGGTGCTAATGAAAAACTGTTTTTT. Its translation: CASSRNRGANEKLFF.

As to this clonotype: A single base separates this from a much larger clone, so it may be a read error. This chain connects TRBV19 to TRBJ2-3; TRBD1 agrees at 8 bases. Germline CDR1 LNHDA, CDR2 SQIVND (reference sequence). The CDR3 spans 14 residues. Germline trimming cut 8 bases from V and 2 bases from J; bases unmatched to any gene: 6. For the CDR3, the DNA is TGTGCCAGTGTAGACAGGGGAACCACAGATACGCAGTATTTT. The encoded protein is CASVDRGTTDTQYF.

The table lists this clonotype with many counts. The chain recombines TRBV20-1 with TRBJ2-1; D not certain. This CDR3 spans 11 amino acids. The V end was cut by 2 bases, the J end by 8 bases, with 7 bases between. Germline CDR1 and CDR2: DFQATT and SNEGSKA (reference sequence). The chain's CDR3 is CSARIWDEQFF. The CDR3 DNA is TGCAGTGCTAGAATCTGGGATGAGCAGTTCTTC.